The next 25 T cell receptor beta chains were all read from a single sample in a study of blood T cell repertoires in COVID-19. The data were produced by immunoSEQ multiplex PCR, yet TCRdb's version contains in-frame clones alone and is incomplete. The sample contains some 170,000 clones, approximately 90% of which appear only once. Sequencing was carried out using peripheral blood. The receptors come from a woman aged 70-85 years with COVID-19, enrolled during active disease.

CDR3 sequence reads: CASSLLSGNGYTF. In DNA form, the CDR3 reads TGTGCCAGCAGTTTATTGTCAGGGAATGGCTACACCTTC. The chain couples TRBV12-3 or TRBV12-4 to TRBJ1-2; weak D call: TRBD1 (5 bases). The V gene lost 2 bases and the J gene lost 6 bases, with 10 bases spanning the gap. The CDR3 has 13 amino acids.

The CDR3 bases are TGCGCCAGCAGCCCGGGACTAGCGGGAGTTCTTCTTAGCGAGCAGTACTTC. Translation: CASSPGLAGVLLSEQYF. This sequence joins TRBV4-1 and TRBJ2-7; 14 bases are a match to TRBD2. The CDR3 has 17 amino acids. The V gene's germline CDR1 is MGHRA and CDR2 YSYEKL. V gave up 4 bases and J gave up 6 bases; unmatched junction bases: 11.

The chain links TRBV6-5 to TRBJ2-5; tentative D call: TRBD1 (5 bases). Looked up from germline, CDR1 is MNHEY and CDR2 is SVGAGI. The V end was cut by 0 bases, the J end by 3 bases, with 8 bases between. The CDR3 is 14 amino acids. The CDR3: CASSYSGREETQYF. DNA of the CDR3: TGTGCCAGCAGTTACTCGGGCAGGGAAGAGACCCAGTACTTC.

With respect to this clone: This CDR3 is also generated by other DNA sequences in the sample. V and J are TRBV6-1 and TRBJ2-5, with D tentatively TRBD2 (5 bases). V lost 1 base and J 0 bases, leaving 6 bases between the germline ends. Germline V CDR1 and CDR2: MNHNS, SASEGT. The CDR3 runs 14 residues. The CDR3 loop is CASSEGGNQETQYF. DNA of the CDR3: TGTGCCAGCAGTGAAGGAGGGAACCAAGAGACCCAGTACTTC.

The CDR3: CAWSRHRSTDTQYF. The CDR3, as DNA: TGTGCCTGGTCCAGGCACAGGAGCACAGATACGCAGTATTTT. The chain employs TRBV30 and TRBJ2-3; a weak D match, TRBD1 (5 bases). The V and J ends lost 5 bases and 0 bases respectively, with 12 bases between them. Germline assignment: CDR1 GTSNPN and CDR2 SVGIG (reference sequence). The CDR3 runs to 14 residues.

This chain uses TRBV7-2 with TRBJ2-5; possible D gene TRBD2, 6 bases. Trimming stripped 0 bases from V and 5 bases from J, with 13 bases between. CDR3 size: 15 residues. The V gene's germline CDR1 is SGHTA and CDR2 FQGNSA. CDR3 region: CASSLAGREFETQYF. In DNA form, the CDR3 reads TGTGCCAGCAGCTTAGCTGGGCGGGAATTTGAGACCCAGTACTTC. The full variable domain, with the rest looked up from reference TRBV7-2 and TRBJ2-5, is GAGVSQSPSNKVTEKGKDVELRCDPISGHTALYWYRQSLGQGLEFLIYFQGNSAPDKSGLPSDRFSAERTGGSVSTLTIQRTQQEDSAVYLCASSLAGREFETQYFGPGTRLLVL.

This chain links TRBV29-1 with TRBJ2-6; D is uncertain. V was shortened by 4 bases and J by 0 bases, with 10 bases between the two germline ends. The CDR3 loop spans 15 amino acids. Germline CDR1 SQVTM, CDR2 ANQGSEA. The CDR3 DNA sequence: TGCAGCGTTGTTGTCCGCGGCTCTGGGGCCAACGTCCTGACTTTC. Translation: CSVVVRGSGANVLTF.

The rearrangement links TRBV5-5 to TRBJ1-2, with D unresolved. There are 16 residues in the CDR3. V dropped 0 bases and J dropped 4 bases, with 16 bases sitting between them. CDR1 and CDR2 from the germline V gene are SGHKS and YYEKEE (reference sequence). The CDR3 reads CASSLALGSKGYGYTF. Written as DNA, the CDR3 is TGTGCCAGCAGCTTGGCCCTAGGCTCCAAAGGCTATGGCTACACCTTC.

The chain uses TRBV27 and TRBJ1-2; D is undetermined. The V end was cut by 5 bases, the J end by 7 bases, with 14 bases between. The CDR3 covers 13 residues. Per the germline V gene, CDR1 is MNHEY and CDR2 is SMNVEV (reference sequence). The CDR3 nucleotides read TGTGCCAGCAGTCCGGCAGGATTGATTGGCTACACCTTC. Amino acid sequence: CASSPAGLIGYTF.

The chain couples TRBV30 to TRBJ1-5; tentative D call: TRBD1 (6 bases). Trimming removed 2 bases at V and 4 bases at J, with 12 bases between. Germline loops: CDR1 GTSNPN, CDR2 SVGIG (reference sequence). There are 14 residues in the CDR3. Here the CDR3 DNA reads TGTGCCTGGAGTATGGGCCAGGGGAATCAGCCCCAGCATTTT. This codes for CAWSMGQGNQPQHF. Full variable domain (outside the CDR3, taken from reference TRBV30 and TRBJ1-5): SQTIHQWPATLVQPVGSPLSLECTVEGTSNPNLYWYRQAAGRGLQLLFYSVGIGQISSEVPQNLSASRPQDRQFILSSKKLLLSDSGFYLCAWSMGQGNQPQHFGDGTRLSIL.

V usage is TRBV2 and J usage is TRBJ2-3; 7 bases agree with TRBD2. Trimming at V came to 4 bases and at J to 0 bases, leaving 4 bases not matched to a gene. Germline V gives CDR1 SNHLY, CDR2 FYNNEI. This CDR3 region has 15 residues. The CDR3 DNA reads as TGTGCCAGCAGTGCCGGAGCGGGGAGCACAGATACGCAGTATTTT. Amino acid sequence: CASSAGAGSTDTQYF.

The chain employs TRBV4-3 and TRBJ1-1; no reliable D call. Deletions cut 0 bases from V and 2 bases from J, with 10 bases between. The CDR3 is 15 residues long. CDR1 and CDR2 from the germline V gene are LGHNA and YSLEER. Here the CDR3 reads CASSQDQTPNTEAFF. The CDR3 bases are TGCGCCAGCAGCCAAGATCAGACACCTAACACTGAAGCTTTCTTT.

This sequence joins TRBV29-1 and TRBJ1-1; D unclear. Germline loops: CDR1 SQVTM, CDR2 ANQGSEA. With 2 bases removed from V and 5 bases from J, the gap between germline ends came to 12 bases. The CDR3 loop spans 13 amino acids. The CDR3 loop is CSVEPVRGTEAFF. CDR3 bases: TGCAGCGTTGAACCAGTGAGAGGGACTGAAGCTTTCTTT. Full variable domain (rest looked up from reference TRBV29-1 and TRBJ1-1): SAVISQKPSRDICQRGTSLTIQCQVDSQVTMMFWYRQQPGQSLTLIATANQGSEATYESGFVIDKFPISRPNLTFSTLTVSNMSPEDSSIYLCSVEPVRGTEAFFGQGTRLTVV.

The chain couples TRBV5-1 to TRBJ2-5; 11 bases align to TRBD2. CDR1 is SGHRS and CDR2 is YFSETQ in the germline V gene. The CDR3 length is 15 residues. The V segment lost 4 bases and the J segment 5 bases; nucleotides outside the gene matches: 7. This CDR3 is CASSIRTSGWETQYF. As DNA, the CDR3 is TGCGCCAGCAGCATACGGACTAGCGGGTGGGAGACCCAGTACTTC.

This chain links TRBV4-2 with TRBJ1-5; 9 positions agree with TRBD1. CDR3 length: 17 residues. Germline CDR1 is LGHNA and CDR2 is YNFKEQ. V trimming: 4 bases; J trimming: 6 bases; junction bases outside the gene matches: 13. The CDR3 loop is CASSPNRGRVSGQPQHF. The CDR3 DNA is TGTGCCAGCAGCCCAAACAGGGGGCGCGTATCGGGTCAGCCCCAGCATTTT.

This rearrangement joins TRBV5-6 to TRBJ1-5; D ambiguous. Trimming pared 2 bases from V and 3 bases from J, leaving 15 bases between. The germline gives CDR1 SGHDT, CDR2 YYEEEE. There are 16 residues in the CDR3. The CDR3 here is CASSFGVQYSNQPQHF. The CDR3 nucleotides read TGTGCCAGCAGCTTCGGGGTTCAATATTCCAATCAGCCCCAGCATTTT.

This rearrangement joins TRBV16 to TRBJ1-4, with TRBD1 as a possible D gene (6 bases). V gave up 4 bases and J gave up 1 base, with 10 bases separating them. CDR1 and CDR2 from the germline V gene are KGHSY and FQNENV. This CDR3 is built from 15 residues. The CDR3 DNA is TGTGCCAGCAGCCTGACAGGAGGAACTAATGAAAAACTGTTTTTT. Translation gives CASSLTGGTNEKLFF. The variable domain in full, completed from reference TRBV16 and TRBJ1-4, reads GEEVAQTPKHLVRGEGQKAKLYCAPIKGHSYVFWYQQVLKNEFKFLISFQNENVFDETGMPKERFSAKCLPNSPCSLEIQATKLEDSAVYFCASSLTGGTNEKLFFGSGTQLSVL.

The CDR3 loop is CATRQAGYEQYF. CDR3 bases: TGTGCCACCAGACAGGCCGGCTACGAGCAGTACTTC. This sequence joins TRBV2 and TRBJ2-7; D possibly corresponds to TRBD1 (6 bases). Per germline, CDR1 SNHLY and CDR2 FYNNEI. The V end lost 10 bases, the J end lost 3 bases, and 13 bases lay between the germline ends. The CDR3 covers 12 residues.

The J gene is TRBJ2-5, the V gene TRBV2, with 9 bases aligning to TRBD2. The V segment lost 6 bases and the J segment 5 bases; nucleotides outside the gene matches: 7. Germline CDR1 is SNHLY and CDR2 is FYNNEI. The CDR3 runs to 14 residues. Here the CDR3 reads CASSLAGTRETQYF. The CDR3 DNA reads as TGTGCCAGCAGCCTAGCGGGAACGAGGGAGACCCAGTACTTC.

This rearrangement joins TRBV11-3 to TRBJ2-1; perhaps TRBD1 as D (6 bases). V was pared by 5 bases and J by 8 bases, with 22 bases between. Germline loops: CDR1 SGHNT, CDR2 YENEEA. The CDR3 length is 16 residues. CDR3 DNA: TGTGCCAGCAGCCCACGAAGGAGACAGGCGGGCGATGAGCAGTTCTTC. This gives the protein CASSPRRRQAGDEQFF. Full variable domain (rest looked up from reference TRBV11-3 and TRBJ2-1): EAGVVQSPRYKIIEKKQPVAFWCNPISGHNTLYWYLQNLGQGPELLIRYENEEAVDDSQLPKDRFSAERLKGVDSTLKIQPAELGDSAVYLCASSPRRRQAGDEQFFGPGTRLTVL.

This chain links TRBV5-1 with TRBJ1-4; possible D gene TRBD1, 6 bases. The CDR3 runs to 16 residues. Trimming left V 4 bases short and J 2 bases short, with 15 bases between. Per the germline V gene, CDR1 is SGHRS and CDR2 is YFSETQ. CDR3 protein: CASSQLTGTTNEKLFF. CDR3 nucleotide sequence: TGCGCCAGCAGCCAACTAACAGGGACCACTAATGAAAAACTGTTTTTT.

The chain employs TRBV5-4 and TRBJ2-3; 10 nucleotides agree with TRBD1. The V and J ends lost 3 bases and 2 bases, in that order; junction bases with no gene match: 6. Germline-derived CDR1 and CDR2 are SGHNT and YYREEE (reference sequence). The CDR3 loop spans 16 amino acids. CDR3 amino acids: CASSSGQGVPTDTQYF. The CDR3 nucleotides read TGTGCCAGCAGCTCCGGACAGGGGGTACCCACAGATACGCAGTATTTT.

The V gene is TRBV6-6, the J gene TRBJ2-2; D is perhaps TRBD2 (5 bases). Between the trimmed V and J ends, which lost 6 bases and 0 bases, there was a span of 8 bases. The CDR3 consists of 14 residues. Germline loops: CDR1 MNHNY, CDR2 SVGAGI (reference sequence). CDR3 bases: TGTGCCAGCAGCGAGCGGTCGAACACCGGGGAGCTGTTTTTT. This encodes CASSERSNTGELFF.

V usage is TRBV11-2 and J usage is TRBJ2-5, with D maybe TRBD2 (5 bases). This CDR3 has 13 residues. V lost 2 bases to trimming and J lost 5 bases, with 9 bases between them. The germline CDR1 and CDR2 sequences are SGHAT and FQNNGV. CDR3 protein: CASSLPGMETQYF. In DNA form, the CDR3 reads TGTGCCAGCAGCTTACCGGGGATGGAGACCCAGTACTTC. Together with reference TRBV11-2 and TRBJ2-5, the CDR3 gives the full variable domain: EAGVAQSPRYKIIEKRQSVAFWCNPISGHATLYWYQQILGQGPKLLIQFQNNGVVDDSQLPKDRFSAERLKGVDSTLKIQPAKLEDSAVYLCASSLPGMETQYFGPGTRLLVL.

This clone appeared once. The V gene is TRBV6-5, the J gene TRBJ1-1, with 8 bases aligning to TRBD1. Germline assignment: CDR1 MNHEY and CDR2 SVGAGI. CDR3 length equals 14 residues. With 5 bases clipped from V and 6 bases from J, the junction kept 8 bases outside the gene matches. In DNA, the CDR3 is TGTGCCAGCAGTCCGGACAGGGAGGGCCCTGAAGCTTTCTTT. This gives the protein CASSPDREGPEAFF.